The clone carrying this T cell receptor beta chain showed up just a few times. The target antigen is unknown. Splitting of CD4+ cells produced CD45RA+ naive and CD45RA-negative memory subsets. The entry originates in a study of shared clonotypes between healthy human individuals. Study outcomes and limitations: A small donor pool kept down the genetic and exposure-history diversity that was represented.

Authors' analysis steps: Filtering differed since immunoSEQ provided only junctions, with no quality scores. Here immunoSEQ multiplex PCR was the method, and the copy in TCRdb shows in-frame clones only, minus some. V and J calls and clone size follow that table, whereas D and trimming were derived from the DNA. The sample has 2.5 million or so clones, just over 90% seen once. The germline gives CDR1 GTSNPN, CDR2 SVGIG (reference sequence). The CDR3 loop spans 13 amino acids. V shed 4 bases, J shed 3 bases, and the junction held 4 bases outside the gene matches. The rearrangement links TRBV30 to TRBJ1-1, with TRBD1 identical over 8 bases. This TCR was recovered from a man aged 18-30 years in good health. What was sequenced was naive CD4+ T cells sorted from blood. Subset: CD45RA+ positively selected. The CDR3 spells CAWTGGQDTEAFF. The CDR3 bases are TGTGCCTGGACAGGGGGCCAGGACACTGAAGCTTTCTTT.